This record covers a single T cell receptor (beta chain). This CDR3 is 16 amino acids long. Trimming cost V 4 bases and J 4 bases; bases outside gene matches: 11. Germline CDR1 reads SGHRS; CDR2 reads YFSETQ. This sample was taken from a study of blood T cell repertoires in COVID-19. Study background: The study drew acute and convalescent COVID-19 samples from the United States, Italy and Spain. Sources were T cells, B-cell-depleted T cells, or PBMCs; the material itself was cDNA or gDNA.

Original processing methods: Amplified reference gene primers provided the basis for estimating nucleated cell counts. The repertoire was sequenced with immunoSEQ multiplex PCR; TCRdb's copy has only in-frame clones and lacks some. That table is the source of V, J and clone size, and D and trimming were worked out from the DNA. Altogether about 190,000 clones are present, 90% being singletons, with the ten largest covering about 0.66%. The chain recombines TRBV5-1 with TRBJ1-1; 9 nucleotides line up with TRBD1. The TCR was taken from a man aged 45 to 65 with acute or convalescent COVID-19. The sequenced sample was peripheral blood. The CDR3 coding sequence is TGCGCCAGCAGCCAAAGACAGGGGGGCATGGGCACTGAAGCTTTCTTT. Its translation is CASSQRQGGMGTEAFF.